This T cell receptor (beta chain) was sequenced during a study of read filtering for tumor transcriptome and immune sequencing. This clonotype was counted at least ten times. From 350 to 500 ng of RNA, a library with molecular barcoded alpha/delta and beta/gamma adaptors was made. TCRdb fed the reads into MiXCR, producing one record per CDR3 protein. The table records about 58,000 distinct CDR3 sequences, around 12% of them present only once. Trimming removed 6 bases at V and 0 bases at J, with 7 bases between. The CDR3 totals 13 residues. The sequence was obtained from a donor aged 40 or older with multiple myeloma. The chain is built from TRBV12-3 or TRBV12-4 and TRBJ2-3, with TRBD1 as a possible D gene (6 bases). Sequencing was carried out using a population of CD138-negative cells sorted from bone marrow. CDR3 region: CASRDRSTDTQYF. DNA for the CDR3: TGTGCCAGCAGGGACAGAAGCACAGATACGCAGTATTTT.